This TCR beta chain was sequenced during a study of tumor-infiltrating lymphocytes in primary liver carcinoma. Study-wide findings and caveats: When set against blood, tumors had a significantly higher top-250-clone fraction (p = 0.039). Lesser overlap characterized tumor-adjacent and tumor-blood pairs relative to tumor region pairs.

Making TCR beta cDNA involved 400 to 600 ng total RNA and a constant-region primer. ARM-PCR was slightly modified, and three nested multiplex PCR rounds with it gave rise to the TCR beta libraries. Running around 9 cycles apiece, the first two PCR rounds relied on TRBV1-TRBV30 forward primers together with a C-beta reverse primer. TCRdb redid the calling of the multiplex PCR reads with MiXCR, one entry per CDR3 protein. Of about 200,000 distinct CDR3 sequences in the sample, around three fifths were seen once. To note about this clonotype: Its antigen remains unknown.

Germline DNA was also extracted, while the blood RNA originated from unsorted whole blood. Patients in the cohort were treatment-naive and living with chronic HBV infection. In germline, CDR1 is SGHNT, CDR2 YYREEE (reference sequence). V gave up 2 bases and J gave up 3 bases, with 8 bases separating them. This CDR3 contains 13 residues. Material for sequencing was peripheral blood. The clonotype originates from an older woman with primary liver carcinoma and hepatitis B virus infection. The gene calls are TRBV5-4 and TRBJ1-1; TRBD1 is a possible D gene (5 bases). CDR3 residues: CASSFGAHTEAFF. The CDR3, as DNA: TGTGCCAGCAGCTTCGGGGCACACACTGAAGCTTTCTTT.